Sequencing of this T cell receptor beta chain was carried out in a study of response to subunit inactivated influenza vaccine. General study findings and limits: That few new T cells are recruited by each seasonal influenza vaccination was the authors' suggestion.

This clonotype was recorded a few times. Its specificity is not known. TCRdb reanalysed the RT-PCR reads using MiXCR and keeps one entry per CDR3 protein. The profile shows a few hundred thousand distinct CDR3 sequences, about a fifth of them singletons. The CDR3 consists of 13 residues. The germline V gene has CDR1 SGHRS and CDR2 YFSETQ. Trimming pared 3 bases from V and 2 bases from J, leaving 8 bases between. The chain uses TRBV5-1 and TRBJ1-1; D gene unclear. This TCR was sampled from a man in his fifties or sixties who received an inactivated influenza vaccine. This specimen was PBMCs from blood, taken less than 22 months after vaccination. The CDR3 DNA is TGCGCCAGCAGCTGGGGTAAAAACACTGAAGCTTTCTTT. This encodes CASSWGKNTEAFF.